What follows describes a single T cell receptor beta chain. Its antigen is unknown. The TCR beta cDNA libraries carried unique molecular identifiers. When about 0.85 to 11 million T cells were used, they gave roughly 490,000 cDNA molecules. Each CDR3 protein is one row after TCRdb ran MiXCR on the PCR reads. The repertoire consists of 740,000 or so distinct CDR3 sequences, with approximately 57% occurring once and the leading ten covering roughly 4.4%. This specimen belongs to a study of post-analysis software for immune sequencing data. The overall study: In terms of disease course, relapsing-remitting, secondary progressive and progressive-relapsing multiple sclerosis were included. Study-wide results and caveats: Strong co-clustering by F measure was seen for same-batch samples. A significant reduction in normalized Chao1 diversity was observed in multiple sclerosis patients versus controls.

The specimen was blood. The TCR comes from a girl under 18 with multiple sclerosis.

The CDR3 is CASSPTQARVQNGYTF. CDR3 DNA sequence: TGCGCCAGCAGCCCGACCCAGGCCAGGGTACAGAATGGCTACACCTTC. The chain is built from TRBV4-1 and TRBJ1-2, with D possibly being TRBD1 (5 bases). The CDR3 runs to 16 residues. The germline gives CDR1 MGHRA, CDR2 YSYEKL. Trimming pared 4 bases from V and 6 bases from J, leaving 21 bases between.